Below, one T cell receptor (beta chain) is given with its context. Antigen unknown. This sample was taken from a study of shared clonotypes between healthy human individuals. Produced via immunoSEQ multiplex PCR; TCRdb's table is partial and in-frame only. The top ten hold approximately 0.41% of the sample, which has about 2.5 million clones, 92% seen once. General study results and limits: Limitation of the genetic and exposure-history diversity represented came from the few donors.

The ends were cut back, 1 base at V and 1 base at J, with 21 bases in the middle. CDR3 size: 19 residues. Per germline, CDR1 MDHEN and CDR2 SYDVKM. The sequence was obtained from a man between 18 and 29 years old in good health. Some clones in this sample may be carry-over from other donors' samples. The chain is built from TRBV28 and TRBJ2-3; D is uncertain. What was sequenced was naive CD4+ T cells from PBMCs. Indicated subset: CD45RA+ positively selected. The DNA for the CDR3 is TGTGCCAGCAGTTTATTTCAACAGCTTGCCATTACAGGCACAGATACGCAGTATTTT. It codes for CASSLFQQLAITGTDTQYF.